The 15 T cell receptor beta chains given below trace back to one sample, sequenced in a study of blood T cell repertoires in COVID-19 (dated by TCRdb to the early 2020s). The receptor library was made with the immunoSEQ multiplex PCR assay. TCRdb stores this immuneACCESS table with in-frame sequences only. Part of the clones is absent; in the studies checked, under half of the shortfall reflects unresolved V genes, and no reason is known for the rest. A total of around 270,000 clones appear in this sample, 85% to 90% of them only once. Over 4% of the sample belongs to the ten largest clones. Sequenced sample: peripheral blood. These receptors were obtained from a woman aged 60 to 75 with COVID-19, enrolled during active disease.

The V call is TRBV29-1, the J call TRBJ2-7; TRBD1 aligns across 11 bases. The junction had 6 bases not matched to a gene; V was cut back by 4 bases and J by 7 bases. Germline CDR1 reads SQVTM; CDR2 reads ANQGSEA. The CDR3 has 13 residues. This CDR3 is CSVGGTGGREQYF. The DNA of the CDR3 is TGCAGCGTTGGCGGGACAGGGGGTCGGGAGCAGTACTTC.

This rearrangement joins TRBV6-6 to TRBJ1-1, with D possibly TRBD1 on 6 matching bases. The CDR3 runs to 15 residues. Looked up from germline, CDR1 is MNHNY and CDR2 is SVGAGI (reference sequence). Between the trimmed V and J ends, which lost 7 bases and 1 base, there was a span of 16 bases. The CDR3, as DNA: TGTGCCAGCACTCCCGGCGACAGGAGGAACACTGAAGCTTTCTTT. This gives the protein CASTPGDRRNTEAFF.

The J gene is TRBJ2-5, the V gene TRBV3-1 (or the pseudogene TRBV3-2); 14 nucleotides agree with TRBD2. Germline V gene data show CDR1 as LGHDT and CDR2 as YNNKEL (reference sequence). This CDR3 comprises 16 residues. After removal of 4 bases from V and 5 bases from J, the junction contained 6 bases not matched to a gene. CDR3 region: CASSPEGLAGVETQYF. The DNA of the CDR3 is TGTGCCAGCAGCCCCGAGGGACTAGCGGGAGTTGAGACCCAGTACTTC.

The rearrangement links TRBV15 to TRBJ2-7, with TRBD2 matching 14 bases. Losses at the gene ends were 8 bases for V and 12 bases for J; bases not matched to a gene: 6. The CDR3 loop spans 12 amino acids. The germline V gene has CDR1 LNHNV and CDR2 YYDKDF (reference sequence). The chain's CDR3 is CATGTSGSSRYF. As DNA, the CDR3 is TGTGCCACCGGGACTAGCGGGAGTTCCCGGTACTTC.

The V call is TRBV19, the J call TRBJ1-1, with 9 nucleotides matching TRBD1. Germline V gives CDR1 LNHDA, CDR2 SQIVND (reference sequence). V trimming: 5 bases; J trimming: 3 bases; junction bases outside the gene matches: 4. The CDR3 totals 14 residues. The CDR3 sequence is CASSPGQGHTEAFF. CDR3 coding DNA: TGTGCCAGTAGTCCGGGACAGGGCCACACTGAAGCTTTCTTT.

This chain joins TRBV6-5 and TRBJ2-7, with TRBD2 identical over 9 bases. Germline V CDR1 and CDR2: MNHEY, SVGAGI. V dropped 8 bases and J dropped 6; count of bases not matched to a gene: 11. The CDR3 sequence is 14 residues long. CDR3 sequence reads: CASRRGSGSVEQYF. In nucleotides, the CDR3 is TGTGCCAGCCGCCGGGGTAGCGGGAGCGTCGAGCAGTACTTC.

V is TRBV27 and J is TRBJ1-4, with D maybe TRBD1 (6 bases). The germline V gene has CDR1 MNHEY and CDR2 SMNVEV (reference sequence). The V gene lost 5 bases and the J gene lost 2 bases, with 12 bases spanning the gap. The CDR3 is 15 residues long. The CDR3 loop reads CASSPYRVTNEKLFF. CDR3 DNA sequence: TGTGCCAGCAGTCCCTACAGGGTGACTAATGAAAAACTGTTTTTT. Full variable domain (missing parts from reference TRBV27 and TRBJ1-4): EAQVTQNPRYLITVTGKKLTVTCSQNMNHEYMSWYRQDPGLGLRQIYYSMNVEVTDKGDVPEGYKVSRKEKRNFPLILESPSPNQTSLYFCASSPYRVTNEKLFFGSGTQLSVL.

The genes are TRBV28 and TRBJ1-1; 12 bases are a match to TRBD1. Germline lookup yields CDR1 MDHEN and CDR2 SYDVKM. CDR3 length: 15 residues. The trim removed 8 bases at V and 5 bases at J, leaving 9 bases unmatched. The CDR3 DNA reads TGTGCCAGCCGCCGGGACAGGGGGCGAGGGACTGAAGCTTTCTTT. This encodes CASRRDRGRGTEAFF.

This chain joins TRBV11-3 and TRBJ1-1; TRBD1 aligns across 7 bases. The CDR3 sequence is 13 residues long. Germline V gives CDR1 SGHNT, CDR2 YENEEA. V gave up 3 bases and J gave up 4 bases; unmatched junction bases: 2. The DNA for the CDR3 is TGTGCCAGCAGCTTGGACAGGTCCACTGAAGCTTTCTTT. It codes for CASSLDRSTEAFF.

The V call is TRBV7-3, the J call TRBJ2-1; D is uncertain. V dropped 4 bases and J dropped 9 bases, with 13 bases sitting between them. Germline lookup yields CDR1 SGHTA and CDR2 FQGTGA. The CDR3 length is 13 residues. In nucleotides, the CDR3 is TGTGCCAGCAGCTCCCGCTTAGCCGGTGAGCAGTTCTTC. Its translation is CASSSRLAGEQFF.

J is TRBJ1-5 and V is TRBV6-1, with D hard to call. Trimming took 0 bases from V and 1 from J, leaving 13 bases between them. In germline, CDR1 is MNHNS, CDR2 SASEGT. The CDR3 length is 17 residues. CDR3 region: CASSEALTRLSNQPQHF. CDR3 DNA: TGTGCCAGCAGTGAAGCCCTCACACGTTTAAGCAATCAGCCCCAGCATTTT.

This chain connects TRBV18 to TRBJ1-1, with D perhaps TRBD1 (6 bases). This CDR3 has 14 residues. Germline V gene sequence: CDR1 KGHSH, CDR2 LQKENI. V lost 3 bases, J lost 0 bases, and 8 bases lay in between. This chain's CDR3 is CASSPGQLNTEAFF. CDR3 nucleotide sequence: TGTGCCAGCTCACCCGGACAGCTGAACACTGAAGCTTTCTTT.

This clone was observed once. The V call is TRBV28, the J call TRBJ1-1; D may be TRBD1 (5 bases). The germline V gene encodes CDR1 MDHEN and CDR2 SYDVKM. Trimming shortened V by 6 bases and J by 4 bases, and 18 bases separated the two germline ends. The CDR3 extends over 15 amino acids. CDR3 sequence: CASSLVGGLGTEAFF. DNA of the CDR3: TGTGCCAGCAGCCTCGTTGGGGGGTTGGGCACTGAAGCTTTCTTT.

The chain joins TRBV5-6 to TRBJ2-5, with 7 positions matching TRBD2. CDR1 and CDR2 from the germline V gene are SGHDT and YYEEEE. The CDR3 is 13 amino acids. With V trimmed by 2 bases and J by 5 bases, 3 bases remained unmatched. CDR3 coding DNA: TGTGCCAGCAGCTTCGCGGGAGTGGAGACCCAGTACTTC. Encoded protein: CASSFAGVETQYF.

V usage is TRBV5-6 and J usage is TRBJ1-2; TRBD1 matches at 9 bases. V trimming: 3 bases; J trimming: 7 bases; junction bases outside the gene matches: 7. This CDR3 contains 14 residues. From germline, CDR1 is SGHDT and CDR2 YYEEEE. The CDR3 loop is CASSSPQGAPGYTF. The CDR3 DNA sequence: TGTGCCAGCAGCTCACCACAGGGGGCGCCTGGCTACACCTTC.